The next 30 T cell receptor beta chains were all read from a single sample in a study of T cell repertoires in cytomegalovirus infection. TCRdb re-called the reads with MiXCR, one entry per CDR3 protein. The sample holds 150,000 to 200,000 distinct CDR3 sequences, approximately 20% seen once. Input material: PBMCs. The source is a human donor in good health (CMV status not recorded). Some clones in this sample may be carry-over from other donors' samples.

This chain uses TRBV20-1 with TRBJ1-1; maybe TRBD1 (6 bases). Deletions cut 5 bases from V and 1 base from J, with 17 bases between. The CDR3 is made up of 15 amino acids. The V gene's germline CDR1 is DFQATT and CDR2 SNEGSKA (reference sequence). The CDR3 region is CSAAYLDRPNTEAFF. In nucleotides, the CDR3 is TGCAGTGCTGCGTATTTAGACAGGCCGAACACTGAAGCTTTCTTT.

This clonotype appeared many times. The CDR3 coding sequence is TGTGCCAGCACCTCGGACAGGGGCTCACCTGAAGCTTTCTTT. It codes for CASTSDRGSPEAFF. This chain connects TRBV12-3 or TRBV12-4 to TRBJ1-1, with 9 bases lining up with TRBD1. Germline trimming cut 7 bases from V and 6 bases from J; bases unmatched to any gene: 9. This CDR3 contains 14 residues.

This clonotype was seen more than once but under ten times. This rearrangement joins TRBV12-3 or TRBV12-4 to TRBJ1-4; D gene unclear. CDR3 length equals 16 residues. Trimming took 8 bases from V and 3 from J, leaving 19 bases between them. CDR3 region: CASGGGRRGSNEKLFF. For the CDR3, the DNA is TGTGCCAGCGGAGGCGGGCGCCGGGGTTCTAATGAAAAACTGTTTTTT.

The sample holds a few counts of this clonotype. V and J are TRBV20-1 and TRBJ1-1; D possibly corresponds to TRBD1 (6 bases). Trimming took off 6 bases at V and 0 bases at J, with 17 bases between the two ends. Looked up from germline, CDR1 is DFQATT and CDR2 is SNEGSKA (reference sequence). The CDR3 has 15 amino acids. This CDR3 is CSATGGGALNTEAFF. As DNA, the CDR3 is TGCAGTGCGACCGGGGGCGGGGCTCTGAACACTGAAGCTTTCTTT.

This clonotype occurred a few times. The CDR3 nucleotides read TGCGCCAGCAGCCAGGGACACGCTTCTGGGGCCAACGTCCTGACTTTC. Translation gives CASSQGHASGANVLTF. This chain joins TRBV5-1 and TRBJ2-6; D is perhaps TRBD1 (6 bases). The germline V gene encodes CDR1 SGHRS and CDR2 YFSETQ. V lost 4 bases to trimming and J lost 1 base, with 12 bases between them. The CDR3 extends over 16 amino acids.

The rearrangement uses TRBV7-9 and TRBJ2-7; D may be TRBD1 (6 bases). Germline loops: CDR1 SEHNR, CDR2 FQNEAQ (reference sequence). V gave up 1 base and J gave up 9 bases, with 19 bases separating them. This CDR3 is 15 amino acids long. CDR3 protein: CASSLGAGAHGGQYF. The CDR3 nucleotides are TGTGCCAGCAGCTTAGGCGCAGGGGCCCACGGAGGGCAGTACTTC.

This clonotype was observed at least ten times. The J gene is TRBJ1-2, the V gene TRBV7-2; tentative D call: TRBD1 (5 bases). The V gene's germline CDR1 is SGHTA and CDR2 FQGNSA. The CDR3 is 17 residues long. V dropped 5 bases and J dropped 1 base, with 20 bases sitting between them. CDR3: CASSPREGDYYNYGYTF. The CDR3 nucleotides read TGTGCCAGCAGCCCACGTGAAGGGGACTATTATAACTATGGCTACACCTTC. The full variable domain, completed using reference TRBV7-2 and TRBJ1-2, is GAGVSQSPSNKVTEKGKDVELRCDPISGHTALYWYRQSLGQGLEFLIYFQGNSAPDKSGLPSDRFSAERTGGSVSTLTIQRTQQEDSAVYLCASSPREGDYYNYGYTFGSGTRLTVV.

The sample holds many counts of this clonotype. The J gene is TRBJ2-7, the V gene TRBV7-2; a possible D gene is TRBD1 (5 bases). The length of the CDR3 is 15 residues. Germline loops: CDR1 SGHTA, CDR2 FQGNSA. Trimming removed 5 bases at V and 3 bases at J, with 17 bases between. The CDR3, as DNA: TGTGCCAGCAGCCCAAGTAGGGGTCGACTCTACGAGCAGTACTTC. Amino acids: CASSPSRGRLYEQYF. The entire variable domain, with the rest obtained from reference TRBV7-2 and TRBJ2-7, is as follows: GAGVSQSPSNKVTEKGKDVELRCDPISGHTALYWYRQSLGQGLEFLIYFQGNSAPDKSGLPSDRFSAERTGGSVSTLTIQRTQQEDSAVYLCASSPSRGRLYEQYFGPGTRLTVT.

Remarks on this clonotype: A read error may be the cause here, since a much bigger clone is one base away. The chain joins TRBV11-2 to TRBJ2-4; perhaps D is TRBD1 or TRBD2 (6 bases each). The CDR3 contains 15 residues. The germline CDR1 and CDR2 sequences are SGHAT and FQNNGV. The V gene lost 1 base and the J gene lost 9 bases, with 16 bases spanning the gap. In DNA, the CDR3 is TGTGCCAGCAGCTTAGGAGGGAGGACAGCAAGCATTCAGTACTTC. This sequence encodes CASSLGGRTASIQYF.

CDR3 DNA sequence: TGTGCCAGCAGCGGACAGGGGTTCGGTGAGCAGTTCTTC. This codes for CASSGQGFGEQFF. This rearrangement joins TRBV7-3 to TRBJ2-1; 9 positions match TRBD1. Looked up from germline, CDR1 is SGHTA and CDR2 is FQGTGA. The junction had 5 bases not matched to a gene; V was cut back by 5 bases and J by 9 bases. The CDR3 has 13 residues.

The J gene is TRBJ2-7, the V gene TRBV14; no clear D. Trimming cost V 1 base and J 1 base, with 2 bases left between them. There are 12 residues in the CDR3. CDR1 SGHDN and CDR2 FVKESK come from the germline V gene. CDR3 protein: CASSQASYEQYF. Here the CDR3 DNA reads TGTGCCAGCAGCCAAGCTTCCTACGAGCAGTACTTC.

In its sample, this clonotype was seen a few times. This chain joins TRBV12-3 or TRBV12-4 and TRBJ2-7; 9 positions agree with TRBD1. V lost 7 bases, J lost 7 bases, and 14 bases stayed unmatched. CDR3 size: 15 residues. CDR3 protein: CASTLGGQGVREQYF. CDR3 coding DNA: TGTGCCAGCACCTTGGGGGGACAGGGTGTACGGGAGCAGTACTTC.

Ten or more counts support this clonotype. This chain connects TRBV7-9 to TRBJ2-5; no clear D gene. Trimming shortened V by 4 bases and J by 4 bases, and 13 bases separated the two germline ends. The CDR3 is 14 residues long. The V gene's germline CDR1 is SEHNR and CDR2 FQNEAQ (reference sequence). The CDR3 region has the DNA TGTGCCAGCAGCTCCGTAAAGACGGGAGAGACCCAGTACTTC. It is translated as CASSSVKTGETQYF.

V gene TRBV10-3 combines with J gene TRBJ1-4, with TRBD1 matching over 7 bases. V shed 2 bases and J 3 bases; nucleotides not matched to a gene: 0. Per germline, CDR1 ENHRY and CDR2 SYGVKD. The CDR3 loop spans 14 amino acids. Here the CDR3 reads CAISEGTANEKLFF. CDR3 DNA: TGTGCCATCAGTGAGGGGACAGCTAATGAAAAACTGTTTTTT.

In its sample, this clonotype was seen a few times. The chain couples TRBV7-8 to TRBJ1-5; D might be TRBD1 (5 bases). Trimming pared 8 bases from V and 2 bases from J, leaving 7 bases between. Germline V lookup: CDR1 SGHVS, CDR2 FQNEAQ. The CDR3 runs 12 residues. The CDR3 is CASGTGNQPQHF. The CDR3 nucleotides read TGTGCCAGCGGGACTGGCAATCAGCCCCAGCATTTT.

The chain has TRBV20-1 and TRBJ2-3; 9 bases are a match to TRBD1. CDR1 is DFQATT and CDR2 is SNEGSKA in the germline V gene (reference sequence). The CDR3 extends over 14 amino acids. V shed 6 bases and J 4 bases; nucleotides not matched to a gene: 8. CDR3 sequence (DNA): TGCAGTGCCGCTCCGGACAGGGGCCCAGATACGCAGTATTTT. Protein product: CSAAPDRGPDTQYF.

This clonotype showed up many times. CDR3 loop: CASSTPTAPSGANVLTF. CDR3 nucleotides: TGTGCCAGCAGCACACCGACCGCCCCCTCTGGGGCCAACGTCCTGACTTTC. The rearrangement links TRBV7-2 to TRBJ2-6; D gene uncertain. The V gene's germline CDR1 is SGHTA and CDR2 FQGNSA. The CDR3 spans 17 residues. V was clipped by 5 bases and J by 0 bases, with 14 bases between them.

There are many counts of this clonotype. The rearrangement joins TRBV7-2 to TRBJ1-2, with D maybe TRBD1 (5 bases). CDR3 length: 13 amino acids. V shed 5 bases and J shed 8 bases, with 15 bases lying between them. Germline assignment: CDR1 SGHTA and CDR2 FQGNSA. The CDR3 loop reads CASSLRGAQGYTF. CDR3 coding DNA: TGTGCCAGCAGCCTGCGAGGGGCGCAAGGCTACACCTTC.

The chain links TRBV7-9 to TRBJ2-2; maybe TRBD2 (7 bases). This CDR3 region has 12 residues. Germline values: CDR1 SEHNR, CDR2 FQNEAQ (reference sequence). The V and J ends lost 11 bases and 6 bases respectively, with 13 bases between them. CDR3 in DNA: TGTGCCCTAAACGGGGGGCCCGGGGAGCTGTTTTTT. Encoded protein: CALNGGPGELFF.

This clonotype has just a few counts. This sequence joins TRBV14 and TRBJ2-2, with unresolved D. This CDR3 has 15 residues. CDR1 and CDR2 (germline): SGHDN, FVKESK. Trimming took off 1 base at V and 6 bases at J, with 12 bases between the two ends. The DNA of the CDR3 is TGTGCCAGCAGCCAAGTTTGGGGAAACGCCGGGGAGCTGTTTTTT. Its protein is CASSQVWGNAGELFF. The full variable domain, with the rest looked up from reference TRBV14 and TRBJ2-2, is EAGVTQFPSHSVIEKGQTVTLRCDPISGHDNLYWYRRVMGKEIKFLLHFVKESKQDESGMPNNRFLAERTGGTYSTLKVQPAELEDSGVYFCASSQVWGNAGELFFGEGSRLTVL.

The gene calls are TRBV28 and TRBJ1-4; D gene unclear. Trimming cost V 3 bases and J 7 bases, with 18 bases left between them. Per germline, CDR1 MDHEN and CDR2 SYDVKM. The CDR3 covers 16 residues. The CDR3 loop reads CASSLPLRATGEKLFF. CDR3 sequence (DNA): TGTGCCAGCAGTTTGCCACTAAGGGCCACGGGTGAAAAACTGTTTTTT.

V and J are TRBV20-1 and TRBJ1-2; D not resolved. Germline lookup yields CDR1 DFQATT and CDR2 SNEGSKA (reference sequence). The V end lost 1 base, the J end lost 9 bases, and 9 bases lay between the germline ends. The CDR3 length is 11 residues. CDR3: CSARGALSYTF. CDR3 DNA: TGCAGTGCTAGAGGGGCTTTGAGCTACACCTTC.

Only a few counts were recorded for this clonotype. This chain connects TRBV19 to TRBJ2-7, with 13 bases identical to TRBD2. V trimming: 8 bases; J trimming: 3 bases; junction bases outside the gene matches: 16. Germline V gene sequence: CDR1 LNHDA, CDR2 SQIVND (reference sequence). The CDR3 is made up of 18 amino acids. In DNA form, the CDR3 reads TGTGCCAGTGCCCAGGCCCCACTAGCGGGAGGGTTAGTCTACGAGCAGTACTTC. Translating gives CASAQAPLAGGLVYEQYF.

This clonotype was seen a handful of times. V usage is TRBV5-1 and J usage is TRBJ1-1; D gene uncertain. Deletions cut 0 bases from V and 4 bases from J, with 10 bases between. The CDR3 runs to 14 residues. Germline V gene data show CDR1 as SGHRS and CDR2 as YFSETQ. Written as DNA, the CDR3 is TGCGCCAGCAGCTTGGGGGGAGGGCTCACTGAAGCTTTCTTT. Translated: CASSLGGGLTEAFF.

The genes are TRBV11-3 and TRBJ2-7; TRBD2 matches at 8 bases. The CDR3 length is 15 residues. CDR1 and CDR2 from the germline V gene are SGHNT and YENEEA. The trim removed 5 bases at V and 6 bases at J, leaving 12 bases unmatched. Here the CDR3 reads CASSPQREGRSEQYF. In nucleotides, the CDR3 is TGTGCCAGCAGCCCCCAACGGGAGGGCCGGAGCGAGCAGTACTTC.

V gene TRBV6-5 combines with J gene TRBJ2-7, with a possible D match to TRBD2 (6 bases). In germline, CDR1 is MNHEY, CDR2 SVGAGI. V lost 6 bases and J 2 bases, leaving 14 bases between the germline ends. The CDR3 extends over 14 amino acids. CDR3 residues: CASRLGLNPYEQYF. For the CDR3, the DNA is TGTGCCAGCAGACTCGGACTAAACCCCTACGAGCAGTACTTC.

The chain has TRBV28 and TRBJ2-7; the D is unclear. The V and J ends lost 2 bases and 5 bases respectively, with 10 bases between them. The CDR3 spans 13 residues. The germline CDR1 and CDR2 sequences are MDHEN and SYDVKM. Here the CDR3 reads CASSLTSADEQYF. CDR3 bases: TGTGCCAGCAGTTTAACGTCCGCCGACGAGCAGTACTTC.

This sequence joins TRBV4-1 and TRBJ1-2; D possibly corresponds to TRBD1 (5 bases). CDR1 is MGHRA, CDR2 YSYEKL, per germline. The CDR3 sequence is 14 residues long. Trimming took 0 bases from V and 10 from J, leaving 15 bases between them. The DNA for the CDR3 is TGCGCCAGCAGCCAAGATGCCCGTGGGACCTACTACACCTTC. Residues: CASSQDARGTYYTF.

The chain couples TRBV14 to TRBJ2-1; 8 bases agree with TRBD2. Looked up from germline, CDR1 is SGHDN and CDR2 is FVKESK. V shed 0 bases and J 2 bases; nucleotides not matched to a gene: 9. The CDR3 is 18 amino acids. The CDR3 sequence is CASSQDIRRGVTYNEQFF. DNA of the CDR3: TGTGCCAGCAGCCAAGACATAAGGCGGGGGGTAACCTACAATGAGCAGTTCTTC.

This clonotype was observed a handful of times. The chain couples TRBV7-2 to TRBJ2-5; 8 bases match TRBD1. CDR3 length: 14 residues. Germline V gene data show CDR1 as SGHTA and CDR2 as FQGNSA. With 2 bases clipped from V and 1 base from J, the junction kept 0 bases outside the gene matches. Written as DNA, the CDR3 is TGTGCCAGCAGCTTACAGGGGGCCCAAGAGACCCAGTACTTC. Translated, it gives CASSLQGAQETQYF.